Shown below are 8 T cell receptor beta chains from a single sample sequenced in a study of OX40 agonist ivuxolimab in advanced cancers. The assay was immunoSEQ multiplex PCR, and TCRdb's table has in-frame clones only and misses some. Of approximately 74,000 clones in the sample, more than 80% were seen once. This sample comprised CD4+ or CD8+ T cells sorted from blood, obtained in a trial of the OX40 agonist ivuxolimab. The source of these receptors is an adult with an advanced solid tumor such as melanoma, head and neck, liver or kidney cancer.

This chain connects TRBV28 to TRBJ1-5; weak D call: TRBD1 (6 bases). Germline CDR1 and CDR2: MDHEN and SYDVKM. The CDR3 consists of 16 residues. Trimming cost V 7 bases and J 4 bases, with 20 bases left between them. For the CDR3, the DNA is TGTGCCAGCACGACATCCCTGACAGGTTTTAATCAGCCCCAGCATTTT. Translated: CASTTSLTGFNQPQHF.

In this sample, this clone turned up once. CDR3 sequence reads: CASSRDRVLNEQFF. As DNA, the CDR3 is TGTGCCAGCAGCCGTGACAGGGTCCTCAATGAGCAGTTCTTC. The chain combines TRBV28 with TRBJ2-1; 7 nucleotides line up with TRBD1. The CDR3 loop spans 14 amino acids. Germline V gene lookup returns CDR1 MDHEN and CDR2 SYDVKM. V lost 6 bases to trimming and J lost 6 bases; unmatched junction nucleotides: 8.

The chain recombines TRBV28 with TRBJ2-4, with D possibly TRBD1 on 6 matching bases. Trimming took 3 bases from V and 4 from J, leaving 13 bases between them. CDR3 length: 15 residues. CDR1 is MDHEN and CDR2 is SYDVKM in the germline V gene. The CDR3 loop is CASSFRGQHKNIQYF. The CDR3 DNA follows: TGTGCCAGCAGTTTTCGAGGACAGCATAAAAACATTCAGTACTTC.

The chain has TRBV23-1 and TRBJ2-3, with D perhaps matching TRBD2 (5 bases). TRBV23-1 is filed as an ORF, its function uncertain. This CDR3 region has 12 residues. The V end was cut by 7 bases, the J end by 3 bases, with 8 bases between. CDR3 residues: CASTKRTDTQYF. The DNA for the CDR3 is TGCGCCAGCACCAAGCGGACAGATACGCAGTATTTT.

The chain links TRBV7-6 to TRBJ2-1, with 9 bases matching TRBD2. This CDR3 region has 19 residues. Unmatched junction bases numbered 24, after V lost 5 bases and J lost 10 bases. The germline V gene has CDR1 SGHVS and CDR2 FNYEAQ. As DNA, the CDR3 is TGTGCCAGCAGCCTGCTACGCCCGTCTGTAGCGGGAGTACGAGAAGAGCAGTTCTTC. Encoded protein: CASSLLRPSVAGVREEQFF.

This CDR3 reads CASSETSTGELFF. The CDR3 DNA sequence: TGCGCCAGCAGCGAGACTAGCACCGGGGAGCTGTTTTTT. The rearrangement joins TRBV5-1 to TRBJ2-2; maybe TRBD2 (6 bases). The CDR3 runs 13 residues. CDR1 is SGHRS, CDR2 YFSETQ, per germline. Trimming pared 4 bases from V and 4 bases from J, leaving 8 bases between.

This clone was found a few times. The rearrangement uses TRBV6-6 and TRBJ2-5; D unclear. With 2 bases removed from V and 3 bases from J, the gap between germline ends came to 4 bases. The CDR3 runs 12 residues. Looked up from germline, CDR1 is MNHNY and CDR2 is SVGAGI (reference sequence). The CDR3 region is CASSYGEETQYF. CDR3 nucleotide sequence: TGTGCCAGCAGTTACGGGGAAGAGACCCAGTACTTC.

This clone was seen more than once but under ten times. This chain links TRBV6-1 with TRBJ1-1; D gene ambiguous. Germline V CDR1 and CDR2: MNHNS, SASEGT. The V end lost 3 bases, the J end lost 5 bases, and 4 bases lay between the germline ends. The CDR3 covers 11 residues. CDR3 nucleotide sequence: TGTGCCAGCAGTGACGGAACTGAAGCTTTCTTT. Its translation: CASSDGTEAFF.